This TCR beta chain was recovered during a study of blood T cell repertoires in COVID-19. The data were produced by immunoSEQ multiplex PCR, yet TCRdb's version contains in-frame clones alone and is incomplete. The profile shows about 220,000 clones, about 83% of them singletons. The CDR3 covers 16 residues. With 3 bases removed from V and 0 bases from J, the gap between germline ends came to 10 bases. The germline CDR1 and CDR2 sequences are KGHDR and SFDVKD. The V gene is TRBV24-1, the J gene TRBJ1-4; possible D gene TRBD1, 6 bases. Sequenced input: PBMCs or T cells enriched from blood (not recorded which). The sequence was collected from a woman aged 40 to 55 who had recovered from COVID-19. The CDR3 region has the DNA TGTGCCACCAGTGATCACAGGGATGCAACTAATGAAAAACTGTTTTTT. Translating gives CATSDHRDATNEKLFF.